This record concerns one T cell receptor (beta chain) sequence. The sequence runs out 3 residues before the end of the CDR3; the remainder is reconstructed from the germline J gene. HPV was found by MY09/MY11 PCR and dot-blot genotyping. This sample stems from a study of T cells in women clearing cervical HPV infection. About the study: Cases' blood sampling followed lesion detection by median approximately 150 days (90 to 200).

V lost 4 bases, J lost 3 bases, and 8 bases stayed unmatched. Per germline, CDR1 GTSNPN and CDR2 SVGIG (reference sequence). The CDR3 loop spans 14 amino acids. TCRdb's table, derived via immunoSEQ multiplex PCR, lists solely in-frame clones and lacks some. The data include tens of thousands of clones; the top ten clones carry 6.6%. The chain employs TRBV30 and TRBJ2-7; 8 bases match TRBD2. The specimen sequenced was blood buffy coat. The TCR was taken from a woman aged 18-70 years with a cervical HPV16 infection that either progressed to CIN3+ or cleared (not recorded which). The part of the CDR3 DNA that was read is TGTGCCTGGATTAAGACTAGCGCACGCTACGAG. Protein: CAWIKTSARYE. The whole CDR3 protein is CAWIKTSARYEQYF.